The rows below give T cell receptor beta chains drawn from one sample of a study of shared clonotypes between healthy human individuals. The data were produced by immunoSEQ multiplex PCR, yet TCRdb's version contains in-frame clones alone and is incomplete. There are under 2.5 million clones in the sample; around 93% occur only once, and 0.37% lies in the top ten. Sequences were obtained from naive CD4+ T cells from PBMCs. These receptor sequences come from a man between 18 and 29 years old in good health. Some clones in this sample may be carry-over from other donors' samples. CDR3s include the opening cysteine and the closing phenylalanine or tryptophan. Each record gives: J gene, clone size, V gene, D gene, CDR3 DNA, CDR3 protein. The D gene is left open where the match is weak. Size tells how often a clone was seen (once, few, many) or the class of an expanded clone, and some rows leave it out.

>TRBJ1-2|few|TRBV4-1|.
TGCGCCAGCAGCCAGGAAGGCAGCCGGGGCTACACCTTC
CASSQEGSRGYTF
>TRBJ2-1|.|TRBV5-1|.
TGCGCCAGCACCCTAGACGCCGTATACAATGAGCAGTTCTTC
CASTLDAVYNEQFF
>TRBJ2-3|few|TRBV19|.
TGTGCCAGTAGTATCGGCACAGATACGCAGTATTTT
CASSIGTDTQYF
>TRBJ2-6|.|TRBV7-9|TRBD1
TGTGCCAGCAGCTCCAGAGGTGGGGACAGGAGCTCTGGGGCCAACGTCCTGACTTTC
CASSSRGGDRSSGANVLTF
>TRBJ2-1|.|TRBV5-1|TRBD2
TGCGCCAGCAGCTCACCTAGCGGGAGCGGAAATGAGCAGTTCTTC
CASSSPSGSGNEQFF
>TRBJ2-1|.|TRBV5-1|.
TGCGCCAGCAGCTTGGTGAGCGACCGTTCCTACAATGAGCAGTTCTTC
CASSLVSDRSYNEQFF
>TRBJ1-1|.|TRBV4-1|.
TGCGCCAGCAGCCAGCCCACTAAGACTTCTGAAGCTTTCTTT
CASSQPTKTSEAFF
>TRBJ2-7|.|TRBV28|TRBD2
TGTGCCAGCAGTTACCCCTTTACGCCCGCGGGGGACCGGACCTACGAGCAGTACTTC
CASSYPFTPAGDRTYEQYF
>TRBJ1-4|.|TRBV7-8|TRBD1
TGTGCCAGCAGCCCGGGACAGGGTGCAACTAATGAAAAACTGTTTTTT
CASSPGQGATNEKLFF
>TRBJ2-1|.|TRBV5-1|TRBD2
TGCGCCAGCAGCCCCAAAGGCGGGAGCTCCTACAATGAGCAGTTCTTC
CASSPKGGSSYNEQFF
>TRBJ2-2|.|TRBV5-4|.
TGTGCCAGCAGCTTGCGAAGGACAATGAACACCGGGGAGCTGTTTTTT
CASSLRRTMNTGELFF
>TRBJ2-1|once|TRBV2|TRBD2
TGTGCCAGCAGGCGAATAGCGGGAGCTTCCTACAATGAGCAGTTCTTC
CASRRIAGASYNEQFF
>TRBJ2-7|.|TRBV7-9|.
TGTGCCAGCAGCCGAAAGGGGGGCCAGGGCCTTACCTACGAGCAGTACTTC
CASSRKGGQGLTYEQYF
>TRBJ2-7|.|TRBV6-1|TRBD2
TGTGCCAGCAGGGAAGGACTAGCGGGAATTTACGAGCAGTACTTC
CASREGLAGIYEQYF
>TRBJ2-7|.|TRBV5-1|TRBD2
TGCGCCAGCAGCTCGGGCGAATGGACTAGCGGGAGGACCCCCTACGAGCAGTACTTC
CASSSGEWTSGRTPYEQYF
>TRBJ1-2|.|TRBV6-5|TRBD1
TGTGCCAGCAGTTGGGACAGGGAGGTTGCTGGCTACACCTTC
CASSWDREVAGYTF
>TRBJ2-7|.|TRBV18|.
TGTGCCAGCTCACCACCCCCGCCGGGGGTTGAGCAGTACTTC
CASSPPPPGVEQYF
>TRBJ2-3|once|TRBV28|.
TGTGCCAGCAGTTCGCCGGGACTGCACACAGATACGCAGTATTTT
CASSSPGLHTDTQYF
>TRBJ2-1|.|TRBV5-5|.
TGTGCCAGCAGCCACCCATCGGGGGAGCAGTTCTTC
CASSHPSGEQFF
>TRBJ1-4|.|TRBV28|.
TGTGCCAGCAGTTTGGACGGTAATGAAAAACTGTTTTTT
CASSLDGNEKLFF
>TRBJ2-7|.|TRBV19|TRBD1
TGTGCCAGTGGGGACAGAGCCTACGAGCAGTACTTC
CASGDRAYEQYF
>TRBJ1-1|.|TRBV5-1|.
TGCGCCAGCAGCTCTCAGGGTCCCTCGAACACTGAAGCTTTCTTT
CASSSQGPSNTEAFF
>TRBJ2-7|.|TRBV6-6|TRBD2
TGTGCCAGCAGTGATATAGCGGGAGGAAACTACGAGCAGTACTTC
CASSDIAGGNYEQYF
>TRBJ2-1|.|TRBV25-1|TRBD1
TGTGCCAGCAGTGCGACCCTGGGACAGGCTGAGCAGTTCTTC
CASSATLGQAEQFF
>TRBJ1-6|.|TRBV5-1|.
TGCGCCAGCACCCAGGGGTCAGGAAATTCACCCCTCCACTTT
CASTQGSGNSPLHF
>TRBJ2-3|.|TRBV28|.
TGTGCCAGCATCCGGGGGTCGGATACGCAGTATTTT
CASIRGSDTQYF
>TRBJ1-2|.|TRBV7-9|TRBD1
TGTGCCAGCAGCCCCCGACGCGCTACAGGGGGCTTGAACTATGGCTACACCTTC
CASSPRRATGGLNYGYTF
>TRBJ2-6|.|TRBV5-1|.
TGCGCCAGCAGCAACCCGGGACACAGCTCTGGGGCCAACGTCCTGACTTTC
CASSNPGHSSGANVLTF